Below, 22 T cell receptor beta chains from the same sample are listed, as sequenced in a study of control samples from healthy donors and cancer patients. Sequencing used immunoSEQ multiplex PCR; TCRdb keeps in-frame clones, though not all of them. The data hold 150,000 to 200,000 clones, with about 91% observed a single time. Specimen: blood. Receptors were obtained from a woman younger than 45 in good health.

This clone was detected only once. This sequence joins TRBV5-4 and TRBJ2-2; D gene uncertain. The CDR3 is 13 residues long. Germline V CDR1 and CDR2: SGHNT, YYREEE (reference sequence). Between the trimmed V and J ends, which lost 2 bases and 7 bases, there was a span of 9 bases. CDR3 DNA: TGTGCCAGCAGCTTAAGGGTGGACGGGGAGCTGTTTTTT. Its protein is CASSLRVDGELFF.

This clone showed up just once. The genes are TRBV2 and TRBJ1-2; maybe TRBD1 (5 bases). V lost 2 bases and J 0 bases, leaving 10 bases between the germline ends. The CDR3 sequence is 15 residues long. The germline V gene has CDR1 SNHLY and CDR2 FYNNEI. This CDR3 reads CASSETGRANYGYTF. The CDR3 DNA sequence: TGTGCCAGCAGTGAAACAGGTCGAGCTAACTATGGCTACACCTTC.

With respect to this clone: This sample includes further DNA sequences coding for the same CDR3. The chain has TRBV5-1 and TRBJ1-3; D is undetermined. The CDR3 is 13 residues long. Looked up from germline, CDR1 is SGHRS and CDR2 is YFSETQ. V lost 0 bases and J lost 4, with 5 bases in between. In DNA, the CDR3 is TGCGCCAGCAGCTTGGGGGCCGGAAACACCATATATTTT. This codes for CASSLGAGNTIYF.

This chain links TRBV2 with TRBJ1-5, with D possibly being TRBD1 (6 bases). V gave up 6 bases and J gave up 6 bases, with 18 bases separating them. Germline CDR1 reads SNHLY; CDR2 reads FYNNEI. The CDR3 extends over 15 amino acids. The CDR3 spells CASSPQGLSLQPQHF. DNA for the CDR3: TGTGCCAGCAGCCCCCAGGGGCTCTCCCTTCAGCCCCAGCATTTT.

V gene TRBV28 combines with J gene TRBJ1-2; D might be TRBD1 (6 bases). This CDR3 is built from 17 residues. Trimming pared 5 bases from V and 3 bases from J, leaving 22 bases between. Looked up from germline, CDR1 is MDHEN and CDR2 is SYDVKM. The CDR3 nucleotides read TGTGCCAGCAGTCCCTCGGCAGGGGCCCGTCAGGACTATGGCTACACCTTC. Translated, it gives CASSPSAGARQDYGYTF.

This clone was recorded only once. One junction end disagrees with the germline gene, perhaps due to a read error. The chain links TRBV14 to TRBJ2-1; D uncertain. Germline V gene lookup returns CDR1 SGHDN and CDR2 FVKESK. The CDR3 extends over 12 amino acids. The CDR3 DNA reads as TGTGCCAGCACCCAATCAAACAATGAGCAGTTCTTC. Translated: CASTQSNNEQFF.

The rearrangement joins TRBV19 to TRBJ2-3; 8 bases map to TRBD1. Germline CDR1 is LNHDA and CDR2 is SQIVND (reference sequence). The length of the CDR3 is 15 residues. V gave up 3 bases and J gave up 3 bases; unmatched junction bases: 5. CDR3: CASSIRQGRTDTQYF. The CDR3 nucleotides are TGTGCCAGTAGTATCCGACAGGGGAGAACAGATACGCAGTATTTT.

This clone was observed once. The chain is built from TRBV5-1 and TRBJ2-3, with 11 nucleotides matching TRBD2. After removal of 0 bases from V and 2 bases from J, the junction contained 2 bases not matched to a gene. The V gene's germline CDR1 is SGHRS and CDR2 YFSETQ. The CDR3 length is 16 residues. CDR3 sequence: CASSLATSGATDTQYF. The CDR3 nucleotides are TGCGCCAGCAGCTTGGCGACTAGCGGGGCCACAGATACGCAGTATTTT.

The V and J genes are TRBV6-5 and TRBJ1-5; no clear D. Germline V gene lookup returns CDR1 MNHEY and CDR2 SVGAGI. The CDR3 runs to 15 residues. The V end was cut by 7 bases, the J end by 5 bases, with 18 bases between. The CDR3 region is CASIWRHQTYQPQHF. As DNA, the CDR3 is TGTGCCAGCATTTGGAGGCACCAGACATATCAGCCCCAGCATTTT.

This clone occurred once. This CDR3 reads CASSLVVGQTQYF. Written as DNA, the CDR3 is TGTGCCAGCAGCTTAGTGGTGGGGCAGACCCAGTACTTC. The V gene is TRBV7-8, the J gene TRBJ2-5; D might be TRBD1 (5 bases). CDR1 and CDR2 (germline): SGHVS, FQNEAQ. The germline V and J ends were trimmed by 1 base and 6 bases, with 9 bases remaining between them. The CDR3 length is 13 residues.

V usage is TRBV6-1 and J usage is TRBJ1-4; a weak D match, TRBD1 (5 bases). Per the germline V gene, CDR1 is MNHNS and CDR2 is SASEGT. The CDR3 has 16 amino acids. Trimming left V 0 bases short and J 5 bases short, with 13 bases between. The CDR3 sequence: CASSEALGRWNEKLFF. DNA of the CDR3: TGTGCCAGCAGTGAAGCGCTGGGGCGCTGGAATGAAAAACTGTTTTTT.

V usage is TRBV7-2 and J usage is TRBJ2-7; TRBD2 matches 10 bases. CDR3 length: 14 amino acids. Trimming removed 2 bases from V and 5 bases from J; junction bases left unmatched: 3. Germline V gives CDR1 SGHTA, CDR2 FQGNSA. The CDR3 region is CASSLSLAGDEQYF. Written as DNA, the CDR3 is TGTGCCAGCAGCTTATCGCTAGCGGGAGACGAGCAGTACTTC.

This clone was recorded once. The chain has TRBV19 and TRBJ2-1, with D perhaps matching TRBD2 (6 bases). Between the trimmed V and J ends, which lost 6 bases and 6 bases, there was a span of 15 bases. This CDR3 is built from 14 residues. Germline assignment: CDR1 LNHDA and CDR2 SQIVND (reference sequence). The CDR3 loop is CASSPGGTLNEQFF. Here the CDR3 DNA reads TGTGCCAGTAGCCCTGGAGGGACCCTCAATGAGCAGTTCTTC.

The chain carries TRBV24-1 and TRBJ2-3; the D gene could be TRBD1 or TRBD2 (5 bases each). CDR1 is KGHDR and CDR2 is SFDVKD in the germline V gene. The CDR3 is 15 amino acids. Trimming removed 5 bases from V and 1 base from J, with 12 bases in between. The CDR3 sequence: CATSVGGVGTDTQYF. For the CDR3, the DNA is TGTGCCACCAGTGTTGGGGGTGTGGGCACAGATACGCAGTATTTT.

This chain joins TRBV13 and TRBJ2-7, with 9 bases aligning to TRBD1. The CDR3 loop spans 15 amino acids. Per germline, CDR1 PRHDT and CDR2 FYEKMQ (reference sequence). After removal of 4 bases from V and 1 base from J, the junction contained 5 bases not matched to a gene. The CDR3: CASSSPGTGSYEQYF. DNA of the CDR3: TGTGCCAGCAGCTCCCCAGGGACAGGGTCCTACGAGCAGTACTTC. The whole variable domain, remainder taken from reference TRBV13 and TRBJ2-7, is AAGVIQSPRHLIKEKRETATLKCYPIPRHDTVYWYQQGPGQDPQFLISFYEKMQSDKGSIPDRFSAQQFSDYHSELNMSSLELGDSALYFCASSSPGTGSYEQYFGPGTRLTVT.

As regards this clone: The germline gene is not matched at one end of the junction; a read error may be the cause. The rearrangement joins TRBV6-2 or TRBV6-3 to TRBJ1-2, with 10 nucleotides matching TRBD1. The CDR3 is made up of 14 amino acids. CDR1 is MNHEY, CDR2 SVGEGT, per germline. The CDR3 loop is CASSYRGTGATLLF. The CDR3 DNA sequence: TGTGCCAGCAGTTACCGCGGGACAGGGGCGACCCTCCTCTTC.

This chain uses TRBV7-9 with TRBJ2-3; a weak D match, TRBD1 (6 bases). Germline V gene lookup returns CDR1 SEHNR and CDR2 FQNEAQ (reference sequence). Deletions cut 3 bases from V and 0 bases from J, with 13 bases between. The length of the CDR3 is 16 residues. The CDR3 coding sequence is TGTGCCAGCAGCTTGGATATAGGACAGAGCACAGATACGCAGTATTTT. Amino acids: CASSLDIGQSTDTQYF.

J is TRBJ2-7 and V is TRBV2, with TRBD1 matching 7 bases. CDR1 is SNHLY, CDR2 FYNNEI, per germline. Unmatched junction bases numbered 6, after V lost 8 bases and J lost 2 bases. The CDR3 length is 13 residues. The CDR3 sequence: CASVRDRTYEQYF. The CDR3 DNA follows: TGTGCCAGCGTCCGGGACAGAACCTACGAGCAGTACTTC.

V and J are TRBV6-6 and TRBJ2-5; D may be TRBD2 (6 bases). The CDR3 length is 16 residues. Germline V lookup: CDR1 MNHNY, CDR2 SVGAGI (reference sequence). V gave up 6 bases and J gave up 1 base, with 18 bases separating them. Here the CDR3 reads CASSEGLLGFQETQYF. In DNA form, the CDR3 reads TGTGCCAGCAGCGAGGGACTTCTTGGTTTCCAAGAGACCCAGTACTTC.

J is TRBJ2-5 and V is TRBV11-2; 13 positions agree with TRBD2. The CDR3 length is 17 residues. CDR1 and CDR2 from the germline V gene are SGHAT and FQNNGV. The V segment lost 5 bases and the J segment 0 bases; nucleotides outside the gene matches: 6. The CDR3 sequence: CASSRETSGGDQETQYF. The CDR3 DNA reads TGTGCCAGCAGCCGAGAAACTAGCGGGGGGGACCAAGAGACCCAGTACTTC.

This rearrangement joins TRBV2 to TRBJ2-7; D not resolved. Germline V gives CDR1 SNHLY, CDR2 FYNNEI. Between the trimmed V and J ends, which lost 0 bases and 3 bases, there was a span of 9 bases. This CDR3 has 14 amino acids. The chain's CDR3 is CASSEAIVDYEQYV. The CDR3 DNA follows: TGTGCCAGCAGTGAAGCGATAGTTGACTACGAGCAGTACGTC.

The V gene is TRBV20-1, the J gene TRBJ1-1; D remains ambiguous. The ends were cut back, 0 bases at V and 9 bases at J, with 8 bases in the middle. The CDR3 loop spans 11 amino acids. In germline, CDR1 is DFQATT, CDR2 SNEGSKA (reference sequence). CDR3 amino acids: CSARDWEKAFF. The CDR3 nucleotides read TGCAGTGCTAGAGATTGGGAGAAAGCTTTCTTT.